This T cell receptor beta chain was profiled in a study of cytomegalovirus exposure and HLA in healthy donors. Study-level results: Researchers reported in a later analysis that a missense DCLRE1C variant was tied to TCR beta V- and J-gene trimming.

As for this clone: Its antigen is not identified.

PCR amplification relied on 60 Vbeta primers (plus 13 Jbeta primers). The authors' processing: Later reanalysis found 75 million to 100 million unique TCR beta chains, 9 million to 12 million of them shared. The repertoire was sequenced with immunoSEQ multiplex PCR; TCRdb's copy has only in-frame clones and lacks some. V and J calls and clone size are copied from that table; D and trimming were computed from the DNA. Of approximately 220,000 clones in the sample, 75% to 80% were seen once. This CDR3 has 15 amino acids. Germline V gives CDR1 MNHEY, CDR2 SVGAGI. Trimming took 3 bases from V and 0 from J; bases not matched to a gene: 3.

The rearrangement uses TRBV6-5 and TRBJ2-3, with TRBD1 identical over 7 bases. The sample comprised PBMCs. The clonotype originates from a male donor in good health and CMV-seronegative. Written as DNA, the CDR3 is TGTGCCAGCAGTTATGGGACAGAAAGCACAGATACGCAGTATTTT. Protein: CASSYGTESTDTQYF.